These 25 T cell receptor beta chains came from one sample sequenced in a study of tumor T cells in aggressive B-cell lymphoma. TCRdb keeps only in-frame clones here, not all; method: immunoSEQ multiplex PCR. The table includes 1,700 or so clones, around 93% detected once. The specimen was tumor tissue. The receptor set was obtained from an adult with diffuse large B cell lymphoma. Some clones in this sample may be carry-over from other donors' samples.

This chain uses TRBV6-6 with TRBJ2-1; TRBD2 might be the D (5 bases). The ends were cut back, 7 bases at V and 4 bases at J, with 11 bases in the middle. The germline V gene encodes CDR1 MNHNY and CDR2 SVGAGI (reference sequence). The CDR3 has 13 residues. CDR3 sequence reads: CASTGSGYNEQFF. DNA for the CDR3: TGTGCCAGCACGGGATCGGGGTACAATGAGCAGTTCTTC.

This chain joins TRBV10-3 and TRBJ1-2, with TRBD1 matching over 9 bases. CDR1 is ENHRY and CDR2 is SYGVKD in the germline V gene. The V segment lost 5 bases and the J segment 8 bases; nucleotides outside the gene matches: 9. The CDR3 covers 14 residues. The CDR3 sequence is CAISQVGQGRGYTF. The CDR3 DNA reads as TGTGCCATCAGTCAGGTGGGACAGGGCCGAGGCTACACCTTC.

A note on this clone: A junction boundary mismatches the germline segment, possibly from a read error. The chain has TRBV7-7 and TRBJ2-2; 9 bases are a match to TRBD2. The CDR3 covers 13 residues. Germline V gives CDR1 SSHAT, CDR2 FNYEAQ (reference sequence). The CDR3 DNA is TGTGCTAGCAGCTTAGCGGGAGCCGGGGAGCTGTTTTTT. Its protein is CASSLAGAGELFF. Using reference TRBV7-7 and TRBJ2-2 for the parts outside the CDR3, the full variable domain is GAGVSQSPRYKVTKRGQDVTLRCDPISSHATLYWYQQALGQGPEFLTYFNYEAQPDKSGLPSDRFSAERPEGSISTLTIQRTEQRDSAMYRCASSLAGAGELFFGEGSRLTVL.

The chain uses TRBV5-4 and TRBJ1-1; tentative D call: TRBD1 (5 bases). V lost 2 bases to trimming and J lost 1 base, with 9 bases between them. The germline V gene encodes CDR1 SGHNT and CDR2 YYREEE (reference sequence). CDR3 length equals 14 residues. The chain's CDR3 is CASSFDRANTEAFF. In nucleotides, the CDR3 is TGTGCCAGCAGCTTTGACAGAGCGAACACTGAAGCTTTCTTT.

The rearrangement links TRBV30 to TRBJ1-6, with a tentative D call TRBD1 (5 bases). Germline V gene sequence: CDR1 GTSNPN, CDR2 SVGIG (reference sequence). This CDR3 comprises 14 residues. With 2 bases removed from V and 7 bases from J, the gap between germline ends came to 12 bases. CDR3 in amino acids: CAWSSTGGNSPLHF. The CDR3 DNA sequence: TGTGCCTGGAGTTCGACCGGGGGGAATTCACCCCTCCACTTT.

CDR3 region: CASTSGGGTDTQYF. CDR3 in DNA: TGTGCCAGCACCTCGGGGGGGGGCACAGATACGCAGTATTTT. The rearrangement links TRBV28 to TRBJ2-3; 8 nucleotides match TRBD2. The CDR3 is 14 residues long. The germline V gene encodes CDR1 MDHEN and CDR2 SYDVKM. J lost 1 base, V lost 7 bases, and 4 bases had no gene match.

V is TRBV9 and J is TRBJ2-7; TRBD1 agrees at 9 bases. V shed 0 bases, J shed 5 bases, and the junction held 6 bases outside the gene matches. This CDR3 spans 15 amino acids. Germline lookup yields CDR1 SGDLS and CDR2 YYNGEE. CDR3 in amino acids: CASSVEGTGFHEQYF. The CDR3 coding sequence is TGTGCCAGCAGCGTAGAAGGGACAGGGTTTCACGAGCAGTACTTC.

Here the CDR3 reads CASSRGGASNQPQHF. For the CDR3, the DNA is TGTGCCAGTAGTAGGGGGGGGGCAAGCAATCAGCCCCAGCATTTT. The chain employs TRBV19 and TRBJ1-5; tentatively, D is TRBD1 (6 bases). The CDR3 extends over 15 amino acids. V dropped 4 bases and J dropped 1 base, with 11 bases sitting between them. Germline values: CDR1 LNHDA, CDR2 SQIVND (reference sequence).

This clone has only one observation. The chain recombines TRBV9 with TRBJ1-2; D is possibly TRBD1 (6 bases). The V end lost 1 base, the J end lost 3 bases, and 10 bases lay between the germline ends. CDR3 length equals 14 residues. Germline assignment: CDR1 SGDLS and CDR2 YYNGEE. The CDR3 DNA reads TGTGCCAGCAGCGTACAGGGGCAGGACTATGGCTACACCTTC. Translated: CASSVQGQDYGYTF.

J is TRBJ1-2 and V is TRBV7-2, with no clear D. With 1 base removed from V and 6 bases from J, the gap between germline ends came to 9 bases. Germline-derived CDR1 and CDR2 are SGHTA and FQGNSA. This CDR3 is built from 13 residues. CDR3 in DNA: TGTGCCAGCAGCTTAGGCATGTTAGATGGCTACACCTTC. This translates into CASSLGMLDGYTF.

J is TRBJ2-1 and V is TRBV4-1; 7 bases fit TRBD2. The CDR3 sequence is 16 residues long. The germline CDR1 and CDR2 sequences are MGHRA and YSYEKL. V gave up 0 bases and J gave up 7 bases; unmatched junction bases: 9. CDR3 nucleotides: TGCGCCAGCAGCCAAGAAGGAGATGGCGGGAGTAATGAGCAGTTCTTC. Protein: CASSQEGDGGSNEQFF.

This clone was counted once. The chain uses TRBV30 and TRBJ1-2; TRBD1 is a possible D gene (6 bases). V was shortened by 4 bases and J by 7 bases, with 16 bases between the two germline ends. This CDR3 contains 13 residues. CDR1 GTSNPN and CDR2 SVGIG come from the germline V gene (reference sequence). DNA for the CDR3: TGTGCCTGGAAATTTGGGCAGGGGTTTGGCTACACCTTC. Its protein is CAWKFGQGFGYTF.

This chain links TRBV14 with TRBJ2-3; 8 nucleotides match TRBD1. Germline-derived CDR1 and CDR2 are SGHDN and FVKESK. Trimming took 3 bases from V and 6 from J; bases not matched to a gene: 5. This CDR3 has 14 residues. The CDR3 is CASSHRTGWDTQYF. The CDR3 DNA is TGTGCCAGCAGCCATCGGACAGGGTGGGATACGCAGTATTTT.

The chain uses TRBV28 and TRBJ2-5, with D possibly matching TRBD2 (6 bases). Per the germline V gene, CDR1 is MDHEN and CDR2 is SYDVKM. V lost 4 bases and J 10 bases, leaving 16 bases between the germline ends. The CDR3 covers 13 residues. The CDR3 sequence: CASSSTWGDFQYF. The CDR3 DNA is TGTGCCAGCAGTTCCACCTGGGGGGACTTCCAGTACTTC.

V and J are TRBV30 and TRBJ1-3, with D perhaps matching TRBD1 (5 bases). V shed 5 bases and J shed 6 bases, with 17 bases lying between them. Germline CDR1 is GTSNPN and CDR2 is SVGIG (reference sequence). This CDR3 has 14 amino acids. CDR3 in DNA: TGTGCCTGGGCCTTTACAGGCTACGAAAACACCATATATTTT. It is translated as CAWAFTGYENTIYF.

V and J are TRBV28 and TRBJ1-2; 12 bases fit TRBD1. Germline trimming cut 7 bases from V and 7 bases from J; bases unmatched to any gene: 13. The CDR3 sequence is 16 residues long. In germline, CDR1 is MDHEN, CDR2 SYDVKM. CDR3 sequence reads: CASTKTGTGGSSGYTF. The CDR3, as DNA: TGTGCCAGCACAAAAACCGGGACAGGGGGCTCTAGTGGCTACACCTTC.

The chain couples TRBV28 to TRBJ1-2, with TRBD1 identical over 10 bases. This CDR3 is 14 amino acids long. The V and J ends lost 6 bases and 8 bases, in that order; junction bases with no gene match: 9. CDR1 is MDHEN and CDR2 is SYDVKM in the germline V gene. CDR3 amino acids: CASRAPGTGVGYTF. The CDR3 DNA reads as TGTGCCAGCAGAGCCCCCGGGACAGGGGTGGGCTACACCTTC.

About this clone itself: Mismatch with germline at one junction end may stem from a read error. The chain combines TRBV7-7 with TRBJ2-5; TRBD1 aligns across 8 bases. Germline V gene data show CDR1 as SSHAT and CDR2 as FNYEAQ (reference sequence). CDR3 length: 13 amino acids. The CDR3 bases are TGTGCTAGCAGCCGGGACAGGCTAGGGACCCAGTACTTC. This encodes CASSRDRLGTQYF.

The J gene is TRBJ2-1, the V gene TRBV30; TRBD2 is a possible D gene (5 bases). This CDR3 spans 15 amino acids. V was shortened by 2 bases and J by 4 bases, with 15 bases between the two germline ends. Per germline, CDR1 GTSNPN and CDR2 SVGIG (reference sequence). CDR3 sequence reads: CAWSSGAVGYNEQFF. DNA for the CDR3: TGTGCCTGGAGTAGCGGAGCGGTGGGGTACAATGAGCAGTTCTTC.

The rearrangement links TRBV7-9 to TRBJ2-7; D unresolved. V dropped 7 bases and J dropped 0 bases, with 13 bases sitting between them. The germline gives CDR1 SEHNR, CDR2 FQNEAQ (reference sequence). The CDR3 spans 14 residues. CDR3 protein: CASIDTRSSYEQYF. In nucleotides, the CDR3 is TGTGCCAGCATAGACACACGATCCTCCTACGAGCAGTACTTC. Complete variable domain (other parts from reference TRBV7-9 and TRBJ2-7): DTGVSQNPRHKITKRGQNVTFRCDPISEHNRLYWYRQTLGQGPEFLTYFQNEAQLEKSRLLSDRFSAERPKGSFSTLEIQRTEQGDSAMYLCASIDTRSSYEQYFGPGTRLTVT.

The rearrangement links TRBV10-3 to TRBJ1-1, with D perhaps TRBD1 (5 bases). The CDR3 covers 14 residues. Trimming pared 7 bases from V and 0 bases from J, leaving 12 bases between. The germline V gene encodes CDR1 ENHRY and CDR2 SYGVKD. For the CDR3, the DNA is TGTGCCATCAACGAGCAGGGCATGAACACTGAAGCTTTCTTT. Its protein product is CAINEQGMNTEAFF.

The chain couples TRBV18 to TRBJ2-5, with D possibly matching TRBD2 (6 bases). Germline CDR1 KGHSH, CDR2 LQKENI. The CDR3 is made up of 15 amino acids. V was shortened by 2 bases and J by 2 bases, with 12 bases between the two germline ends. The CDR3 loop reads CASSPVAGSQETQYF. The CDR3 DNA reads TGTGCCAGCTCACCAGTGGCGGGGTCACAAGAGACCCAGTACTTC.

The V gene is TRBV11-2, the J gene TRBJ2-7; 10 bases are a match to TRBD2. Germline assignment: CDR1 SGHAT and CDR2 FQNNGV. This CDR3 spans 15 amino acids. Trimming took 3 bases from V and 1 from J; bases not matched to a gene: 3. CDR3 sequence reads: CASSFGLAVSYEQYF. Here the CDR3 DNA reads TGTGCCAGCAGCTTCGGACTAGCGGTTTCCTACGAGCAGTACTTC.

The chain joins TRBV2 to TRBJ1-2; possibly TRBD1 for D (5 bases). V was cut by 6 bases and J by 4 bases, with 15 bases left in between. CDR1 and CDR2 (germline): SNHLY, FYNNEI. The CDR3 sequence is 14 residues long. The CDR3 here is CASSPPGGSYGYTF. The CDR3 DNA is TGTGCCAGCAGCCCCCCGGGGGGGTCCTATGGCTACACCTTC.

The chain has TRBV27 and TRBJ1-1; D gene unclear. CDR3 length equals 13 residues. Germline CDR1 and CDR2: MNHEY and SMNVEV (reference sequence). Trimming stripped 5 bases from V and 8 bases from J, with 15 bases between. CDR3: CASSLRGIEEAFF. The CDR3 DNA reads as TGTGCCAGCAGTCTAAGAGGTATAGAGGAAGCTTTCTTT.